The following is a T cell receptor beta chain sequence with its context. Looked up from germline, CDR1 is LNHDA and CDR2 is SQIVND (reference sequence). The length of the CDR3 is 16 residues. Trimming at V came to 5 bases and at J to 1 base, leaving 6 bases not matched to a gene. The data derive from a study of blood T cell repertoires in COVID-19. The wider study: Some COVID-19 samples were acute and others convalescent; all came from the United States, Italy and Spain. PBMCs, B-cell-depleted T cells, or T cells provided the cDNA or gDNA that made up the material.

Sequencing was performed with immunoSEQ multiplex PCR; in TCRdb, only in-frame clones are kept and a portion is missing. The data contain around 370,000 clones, 85% to 90% of them singletons. During active infection, Seattle patients enrolled and were then monitored through disease. V is TRBV19 and J is TRBJ2-1; 9 nucleotides line up with TRBD1. Input material: peripheral blood. This clonotype originated in a woman in her 70s with COVID-19, enrolled during active disease. CDR3 nucleotides: TGTGCCAGTAGTCGGACAGGGGAAGTTTCCTACAATGAGCAGTTCTTC. It codes for CASSRTGEVSYNEQFF.